The clone carrying this TCR beta chain has just one count. The entry originates in a study of blood T cell repertoires in COVID-19. Study background: Whether acute or convalescent, the COVID-19 samples came from the United States, Italy and Spain. PBMCs, B-cell-depleted T cells, or T cells were the source of the cDNA or gDNA that made up the material.

Per the study methods: By means of reference gene primer amplification, nucleated cell counts were estimated. Some clones are missing from TCRdb's copy, which holds only in-frame ones; the method was immunoSEQ multiplex PCR. V and J calls plus clone size are reproduced from that table; the DNA served to infer D and trimming. The sample shows around 140,000 clones, around 87% of them seen only once. CDR1 is SGHTA and CDR2 is FQGNSA in the germline V gene. V dropped 1 base and J dropped 5 bases, with 8 bases sitting between them. The CDR3 runs 13 residues. The chain is built from TRBV7-2 and TRBJ1-2, with no clear D. Sequencing was carried out using peripheral blood. This clonotype originated in an elderly man with acute or convalescent COVID-19. The CDR3 spells CASSLGQEYGYTF. DNA for the CDR3: TGTGCCAGCAGCTTAGGACAAGAGTATGGCTACACCTTC.